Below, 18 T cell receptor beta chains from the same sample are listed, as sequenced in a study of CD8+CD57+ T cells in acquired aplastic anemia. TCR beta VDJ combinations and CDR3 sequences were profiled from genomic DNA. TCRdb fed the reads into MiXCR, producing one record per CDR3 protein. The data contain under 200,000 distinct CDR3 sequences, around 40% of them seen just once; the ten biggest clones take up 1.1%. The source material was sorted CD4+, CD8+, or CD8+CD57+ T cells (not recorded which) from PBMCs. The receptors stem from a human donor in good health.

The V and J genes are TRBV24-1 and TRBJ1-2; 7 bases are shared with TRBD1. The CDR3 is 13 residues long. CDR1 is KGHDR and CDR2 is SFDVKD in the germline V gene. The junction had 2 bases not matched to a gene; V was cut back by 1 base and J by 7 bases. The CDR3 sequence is CATSDFRGAGYTF. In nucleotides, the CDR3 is TGTGCCACCAGTGATTTCAGGGGGGCTGGCTACACCTTC.

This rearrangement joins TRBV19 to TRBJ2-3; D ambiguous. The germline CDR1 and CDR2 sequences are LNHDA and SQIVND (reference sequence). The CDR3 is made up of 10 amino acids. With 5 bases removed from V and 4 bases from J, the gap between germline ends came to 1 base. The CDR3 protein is CASSPDTQYF. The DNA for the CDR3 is TGTGCCAGTAGTCCAGATACGCAGTATTTT.

The CDR3 sequence is CASSRTGVGSSPLHF. The DNA for the CDR3 is TGTGCCAGCAGTCGAACAGGGGTGGGTTCTTCACCCCTCCACTTT. V gene TRBV2 combines with J gene TRBJ1-6; 7 positions agree with TRBD1. The germline V gene has CDR1 SNHLY and CDR2 FYNNEI. J lost 9 bases, V lost 5 bases, and 10 bases had no gene match. The CDR3 has 15 residues.

DNA of the CDR3: TGTGCCATCAGTGCCGATACAGGGGTCTGGGAGACCCAGTACTTC. The encoded protein is CAISADTGVWETQYF. This sequence joins TRBV10-3 and TRBJ2-5; 7 bases match TRBD1. This CDR3 is 15 amino acids long. The J segment lost 5 bases and the V segment lost 4 bases, leaving 10 bases of the junction unmatched. Germline assignment: CDR1 ENHRY and CDR2 SYGVKD.

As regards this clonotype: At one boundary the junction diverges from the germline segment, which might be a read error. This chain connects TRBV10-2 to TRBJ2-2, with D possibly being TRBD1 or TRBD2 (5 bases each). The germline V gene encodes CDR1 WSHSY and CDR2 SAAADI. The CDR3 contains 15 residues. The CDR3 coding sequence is TGTGCCACCAGGGTGGTGGGGGTTTTCGCGGGGGAGCTGTTTTTT. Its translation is CATRVVGVFAGELFF.

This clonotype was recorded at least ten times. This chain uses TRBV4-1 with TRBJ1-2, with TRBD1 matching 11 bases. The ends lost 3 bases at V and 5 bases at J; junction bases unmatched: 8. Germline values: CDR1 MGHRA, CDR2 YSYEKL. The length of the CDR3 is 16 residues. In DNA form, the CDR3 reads TGCGCCAGCAGCCAGGGGGGACAGGGGGTAGGGTATGGCTACACCTTC. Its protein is CASSQGGQGVGYGYTF.

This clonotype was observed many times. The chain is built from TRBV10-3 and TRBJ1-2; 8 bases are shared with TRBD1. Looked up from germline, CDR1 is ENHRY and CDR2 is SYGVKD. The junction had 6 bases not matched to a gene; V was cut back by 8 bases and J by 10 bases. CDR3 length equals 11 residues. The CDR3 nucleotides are TGTGCCATCGGCGGACAGGGAGTCTACACCTTC. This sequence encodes CAIGGQGVYTF.

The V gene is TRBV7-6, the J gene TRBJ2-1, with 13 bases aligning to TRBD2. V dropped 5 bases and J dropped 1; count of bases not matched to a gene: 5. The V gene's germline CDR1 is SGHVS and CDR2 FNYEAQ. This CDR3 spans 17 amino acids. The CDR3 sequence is CASSPWTSGRSYNEQFF. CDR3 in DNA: TGTGCCAGCAGCCCGTGGACTAGCGGGAGATCCTACAATGAGCAGTTCTTC. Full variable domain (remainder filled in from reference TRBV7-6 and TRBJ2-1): GAGVSQSPRYKVTKRGQDVALRCDPISGHVSLYWYRQALGQGPEFLTYFNYEAQQDKSGLPNDRFSAERPEGSISTLTIQRTEQRDSAMYRCASSPWTSGRSYNEQFFGPGTRLTVL.

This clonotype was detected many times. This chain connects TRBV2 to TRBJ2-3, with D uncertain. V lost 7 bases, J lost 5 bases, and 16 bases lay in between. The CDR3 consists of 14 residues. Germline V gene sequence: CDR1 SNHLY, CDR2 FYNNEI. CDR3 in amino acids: CASTLRSSQDTQYF. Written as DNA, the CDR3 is TGTGCCAGCACTCTTAGGTCTAGTCAAGATACGCAGTATTTT.

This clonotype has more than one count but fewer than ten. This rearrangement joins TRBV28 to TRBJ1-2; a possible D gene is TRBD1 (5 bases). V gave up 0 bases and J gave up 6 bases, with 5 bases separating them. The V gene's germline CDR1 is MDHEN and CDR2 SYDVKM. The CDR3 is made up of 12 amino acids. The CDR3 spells CASSLWGDGYTF. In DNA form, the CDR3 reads TGTGCCAGCAGTTTATGGGGGGATGGCTACACCTTC.

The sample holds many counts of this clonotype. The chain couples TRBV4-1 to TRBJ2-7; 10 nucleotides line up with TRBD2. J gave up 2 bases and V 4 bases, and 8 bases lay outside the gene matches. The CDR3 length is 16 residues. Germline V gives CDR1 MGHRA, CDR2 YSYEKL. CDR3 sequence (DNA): TGCGCCAGCAGCCCCCGGGGTAGCGGGAGGCCCTACGAGCAGTACTTC. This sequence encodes CASSPRGSGRPYEQYF.

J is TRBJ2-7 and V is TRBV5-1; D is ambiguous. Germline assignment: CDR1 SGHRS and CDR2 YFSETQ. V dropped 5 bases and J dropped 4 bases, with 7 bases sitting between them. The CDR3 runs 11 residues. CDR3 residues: CASRLEYEQYF. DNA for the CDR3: TGCGCCAGCAGGCTCGAATACGAGCAGTACTTC.

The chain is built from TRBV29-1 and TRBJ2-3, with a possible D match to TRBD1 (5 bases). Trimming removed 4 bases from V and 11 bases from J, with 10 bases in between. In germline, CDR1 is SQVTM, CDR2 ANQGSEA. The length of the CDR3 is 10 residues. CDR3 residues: CSVGAGWQYF. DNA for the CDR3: TGCAGCGTTGGCGCAGGGTGGCAGTATTTT.

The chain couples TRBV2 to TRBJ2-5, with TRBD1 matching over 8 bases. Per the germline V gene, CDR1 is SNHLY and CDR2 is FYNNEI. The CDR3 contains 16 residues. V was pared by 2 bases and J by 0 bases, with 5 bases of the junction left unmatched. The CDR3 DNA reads TGTGCCAGCAGTGAACGGCGGACAGGGTACCAAGAGACCCAGTACTTC. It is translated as CASSERRTGYQETQYF.

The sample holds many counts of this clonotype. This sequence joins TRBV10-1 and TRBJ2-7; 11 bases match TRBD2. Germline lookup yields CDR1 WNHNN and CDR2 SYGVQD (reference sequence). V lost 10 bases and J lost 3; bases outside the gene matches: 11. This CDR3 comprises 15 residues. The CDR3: CATASGGSTIYEQYF. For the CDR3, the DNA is TGCGCCACGGCTAGCGGGGGGTCGACGATCTACGAGCAGTACTTC.

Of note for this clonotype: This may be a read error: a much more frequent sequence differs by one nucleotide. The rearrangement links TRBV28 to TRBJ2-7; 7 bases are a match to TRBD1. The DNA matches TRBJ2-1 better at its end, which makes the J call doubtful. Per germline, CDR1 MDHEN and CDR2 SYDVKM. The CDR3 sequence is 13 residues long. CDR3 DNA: TGTGCCAGCACCGTCAACAGGGGCCACGAGCAGTTCTTC. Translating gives CASTVNRGHEQFF.

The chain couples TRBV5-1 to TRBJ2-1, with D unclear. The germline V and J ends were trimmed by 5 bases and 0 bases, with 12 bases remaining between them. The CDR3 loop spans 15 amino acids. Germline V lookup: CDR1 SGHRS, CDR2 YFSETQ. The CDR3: CASRRDLSSYNEQFF. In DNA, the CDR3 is TGCGCCAGCAGACGTGACTTATCCTCCTACAATGAGCAGTTCTTC.

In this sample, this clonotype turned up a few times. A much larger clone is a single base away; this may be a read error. The CDR3 is CASSKKNYGCTF. The DNA for the CDR3 is TGTGCCAGTAGTAAGAAGAACTATGGCTGCACCTTC. J is TRBJ1-2 and V is TRBV19; the D is unclear. The CDR3 has 12 residues. Germline CDR1 and CDR2: LNHDA and SQIVND (reference sequence).